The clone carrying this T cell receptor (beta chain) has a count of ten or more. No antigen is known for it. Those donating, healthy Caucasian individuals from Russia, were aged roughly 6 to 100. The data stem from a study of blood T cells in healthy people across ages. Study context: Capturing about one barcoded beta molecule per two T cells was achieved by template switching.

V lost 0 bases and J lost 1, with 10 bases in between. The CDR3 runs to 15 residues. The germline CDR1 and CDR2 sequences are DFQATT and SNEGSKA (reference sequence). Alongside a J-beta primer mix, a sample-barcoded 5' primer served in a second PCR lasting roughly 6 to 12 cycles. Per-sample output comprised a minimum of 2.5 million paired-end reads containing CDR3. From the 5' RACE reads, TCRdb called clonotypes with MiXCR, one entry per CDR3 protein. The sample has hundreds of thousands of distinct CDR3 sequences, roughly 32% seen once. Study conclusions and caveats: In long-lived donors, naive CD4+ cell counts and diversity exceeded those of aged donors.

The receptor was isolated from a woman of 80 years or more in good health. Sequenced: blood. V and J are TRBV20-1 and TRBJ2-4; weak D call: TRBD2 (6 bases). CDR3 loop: CSAREQGRAKNIQYF. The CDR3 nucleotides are TGCAGTGCTAGAGAACAAGGGAGGGCCAAAAACATTCAGTACTTC.